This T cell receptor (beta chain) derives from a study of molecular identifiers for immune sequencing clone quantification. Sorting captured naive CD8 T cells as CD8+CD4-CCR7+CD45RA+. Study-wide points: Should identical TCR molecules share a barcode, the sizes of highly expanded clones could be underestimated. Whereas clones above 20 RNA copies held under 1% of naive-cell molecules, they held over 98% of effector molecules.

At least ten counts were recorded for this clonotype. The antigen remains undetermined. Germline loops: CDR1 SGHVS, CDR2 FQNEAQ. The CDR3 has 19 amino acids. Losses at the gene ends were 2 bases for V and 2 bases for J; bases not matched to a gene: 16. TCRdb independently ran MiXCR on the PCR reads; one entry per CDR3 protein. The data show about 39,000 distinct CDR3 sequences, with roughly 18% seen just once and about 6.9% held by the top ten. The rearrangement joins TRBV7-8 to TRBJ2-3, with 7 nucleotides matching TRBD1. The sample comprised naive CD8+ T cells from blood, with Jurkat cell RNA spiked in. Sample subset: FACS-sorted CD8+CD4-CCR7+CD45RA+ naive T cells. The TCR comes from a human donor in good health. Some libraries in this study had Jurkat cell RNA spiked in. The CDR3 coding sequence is TGTGCCAGCAGCTTATTTATTAGAGCGGACAGGTTCTACACAGATACGCAGTATTTT. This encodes CASSLFIRADRFYTDTQYF.